This record covers a single T cell receptor beta chain. Participants' reported clinical history set cohort assignment. In the study's own analysis: Reference gene primer amplification gave estimated nucleated cell counts. Generated by immunoSEQ multiplex PCR, the TCRdb table keeps only in-frame clones and is missing some. V, J and clone size are taken as reported in that table, and D and trimming were inferred from the DNA itself. The repertoire holds 200,000 or so clones, with about 83% as singletons. The CDR3 sequence is 14 residues long. The V gene end was trimmed by 4 bases and the J gene end by 2 bases; junction bases not matched to a gene: 2. Germline-derived CDR1 and CDR2 are LNHDA and SQIVND (reference sequence). This entry belongs to a study of blood T cell repertoires in COVID-19. Study information: Spain, Italy and the United States supplied samples that represented acute and convalescent COVID-19. The analysed material was cDNA or gDNA that came from T cells, B-cell-depleted T cells, or PBMCs.

Sequences were obtained from PBMCs or T cells enriched from blood (not recorded which). The receptor's source is a woman in her forties or fifties who had been exposed to COVID-19. J is TRBJ1-5 and V is TRBV19; 7 bases align to TRBD1. The DNA of the CDR3 is TGTGCCAGTAGTAATGGACAGGGCAATCAGCCCCAGCATTTT. Amino acids: CASSNGQGNQPQHF.